This record looks at one T cell receptor (beta chain) sequence and its context. The antigen is unknown. This record belongs to a study of T cell repertoires in cytomegalovirus infection. Study-wide findings and caveats: In two of eight donors, the top clonotype was HLA-C-restricted CMV-specific.

Via MiXCR, TCRdb re-called the reads, giving one row per CDR3 protein. The data show 450,000 to 650,000 distinct CDR3 sequences, 40% seen once. The sequenced sample was cultured PBMCs, obtained from culture after CMV antigen stimulation. The receptor was derived from a human donor in good health (CMV status not recorded). Some clones in this sample may be carry-over from other donors' samples.

This CDR3 is CASSLGRVTSTDTQYF. The CDR3 nucleotides read TGTGCCAGCAGCTTAGGGCGGGTTACTAGCACAGATACGCAGTATTTT. This rearrangement joins TRBV7-6 to TRBJ2-3, with D possibly being TRBD2 (5 bases). V gave up 1 base and J gave up 0 bases, with 11 bases separating them. Germline CDR1 is SGHVS and CDR2 is FNYEAQ. The CDR3 has 16 amino acids. The entire variable domain, with the rest obtained from reference TRBV7-6 and TRBJ2-3, is as follows: GAGVSQSPRYKVTKRGQDVALRCDPISGHVSLYWYRQALGQGPEFLTYFNYEAQQDKSGLPNDRFSAERPEGSISTLTIQRTEQRDSAMYRCASSLGRVTSTDTQYFGPGTRLTVL.